This passage covers 9 T cell receptor beta chains from one sample sequenced in a study of blood T cell repertoires in COVID-19. Sequencing was performed with immunoSEQ multiplex PCR; in TCRdb, only in-frame clones are kept and a portion is missing. The sample yields roughly 150,000 clones, 65% to 85% seen once. The sequenced material came from peripheral blood. These receptors were obtained from a woman aged 50 to 60 with acute or convalescent COVID-19.

The chain is built from TRBV27 and TRBJ1-2; 7 nucleotides align to TRBD1. The CDR3 contains 15 residues. Germline trimming cut 6 bases from V and 8 bases from J; bases unmatched to any gene: 15. The germline V gene has CDR1 MNHEY and CDR2 SMNVEV (reference sequence). CDR3 loop: CASSPPDRQLEGYTF. CDR3 DNA: TGTGCCAGCAGCCCCCCGGACAGGCAGCTGGAAGGCTACACCTTC.

The V call is TRBV28, the J call TRBJ2-3; possibly TRBD1 for D (7 bases). Between the trimmed V and J ends, which lost 7 bases and 1 base, there was a span of 12 bases. CDR3 length: 14 amino acids. In germline, CDR1 is MDHEN, CDR2 SYDVKM. The CDR3 sequence is CASMTGTGTDTQYF. CDR3 sequence (DNA): TGTGCCAGCATGACAGGGACTGGCACAGATACGCAGTATTTT.

This clone was observed a few times. The chain joins TRBV4-2 to TRBJ2-1; 10 bases are shared with TRBD2. Germline V lookup: CDR1 LGHNA, CDR2 YNFKEQ. The CDR3 runs 15 residues. V lost 1 base to trimming and J lost 9 bases; unmatched junction nucleotides: 6. CDR3 residues: CASSQGLAGDVEQFF. As DNA, the CDR3 is TGTGCCAGCAGCCAAGGGCTAGCGGGGGACGTTGAGCAGTTCTTC.

The chain couples TRBV30 to TRBJ2-3; 9 positions agree with TRBD2. V was clipped by 5 bases and J by 6 bases; unmatched bases: 9. The length of the CDR3 is 14 residues. Germline V gives CDR1 GTSNPN, CDR2 SVGIG (reference sequence). CDR3 in DNA: TGTGCCTGGGAACCATCTAGCGGGGCGGATACGCAGTATTTT. This codes for CAWEPSSGADTQYF.

The chain is built from TRBV29-1 and TRBJ2-1; 9 bases agree with TRBD2. V lost 2 bases, J lost 6 bases, and 11 bases stayed unmatched. The germline gives CDR1 SQVTM, CDR2 ANQGSEA. This CDR3 is 16 amino acids long. The CDR3 sequence: CSVEKQGGGRANEQFF. The CDR3 DNA follows: TGCAGCGTTGAAAAGCAGGGTGGCGGGAGGGCCAATGAGCAGTTCTTC.

This chain joins TRBV7-3 and TRBJ2-3; 7 bases fit TRBD2. V dropped 1 base and J dropped 2; count of bases not matched to a gene: 3. The CDR3 spans 15 residues. Germline CDR1 and CDR2: SGHTA and FQGTGA. CDR3: CASSLMGGITDTQYF. The CDR3, as DNA: TGTGCCAGCAGCTTAATGGGGGGGATCACAGATACGCAGTATTTT.

The sample holds a few counts of this clone. The genes are TRBV25-1 and TRBJ2-2; TRBD1 agrees at 11 bases. Germline V gives CDR1 MGHDK, CDR2 SYGVNS. The CDR3 runs to 15 residues. The V and J ends lost 5 bases and 11 bases, in that order; junction bases with no gene match: 10. CDR3 residues: CASSPSDRGRSELFF. CDR3 sequence (DNA): TGTGCCAGCAGTCCTTCGGACAGGGGGCGGTCCGAGCTGTTTTTT.

V gene TRBV7-8 combines with J gene TRBJ1-1, with D unclear. This CDR3 contains 13 residues. Germline V gene lookup returns CDR1 SGHVS and CDR2 FQNEAQ. The V end was cut by 3 bases, the J end by 0 bases, with 5 bases between. Here the CDR3 DNA reads TGTGCCAGCAGCTTGACTTTGAACACTGAAGCTTTCTTT. It is translated as CASSLTLNTEAFF.

The chain uses TRBV5-1 and TRBJ2-5; a possible D gene is TRBD2 (6 bases). This CDR3 contains 13 residues. CDR1 SGHRS and CDR2 YFSETQ come from the germline V gene. With 4 bases removed from V and 2 bases from J, the gap between germline ends came to 9 bases. The CDR3 nucleotides read TGCGCCAGCAGCCGGGACTCGCAAGAGACCCAGTACTTC. This encodes CASSRDSQETQYF.